Each of the 21 T cell receptor beta chains below was sequenced from the same sample in a study of blood T cell repertoires in COVID-19. Assay: immunoSEQ multiplex PCR; the TCRdb copy retains only in-frame clones and omits some. The sample shows over 120,000 clones, under 90% of them seen only once. Sequencing was carried out using peripheral blood. Every receptor here comes from a human donor in a cohort sampled during active COVID-19.

V gene TRBV10-1 combines with J gene TRBJ2-7; 7 bases map to TRBD2. This CDR3 spans 14 amino acids. The V gene's germline CDR1 is WNHNN and CDR2 SYGVQD (reference sequence). V shed 3 bases and J 4 bases; nucleotides not matched to a gene: 6. The CDR3 loop is CASSERRERYEQYF. DNA for the CDR3: TGCGCCAGCAGTGAAAGGCGGGAGAGGTACGAGCAGTACTTC.

The chain has TRBV7-9 and TRBJ1-3; unclear D gene. The CDR3 covers 14 residues. Germline V gives CDR1 SEHNR, CDR2 FQNEAQ (reference sequence). The V end lost 8 bases, the J end lost 0 bases, and 11 bases lay between the germline ends. The CDR3 nucleotides read TGTGCCAGCGCCCGCGGCGCCTCTGGAAACACCATATATTTT. Its protein product is CASARGASGNTIYF. The variable domain in full, completed from reference TRBV7-9 and TRBJ1-3, reads DTGVSQNPRHKITKRGQNVTFRCDPISEHNRLYWYRQTLGQGPEFLTYFQNEAQLEKSRLLSDRFSAERPKGSFSTLEIQRTEQGDSAMYLCASARGASGNTIYFGEGSWLTVV.

The gene calls are TRBV27 and TRBJ2-3; 16 bases map to TRBD2. Germline V lookup: CDR1 MNHEY, CDR2 SMNVEV (reference sequence). The V and J ends lost 3 bases and 4 bases, in that order; junction bases with no gene match: 10. The CDR3 spans 19 residues. Here the CDR3 DNA reads TGTGCCAGCAGTTTGTACGGGACTAGCGGGAGGGCCCTCCCAGATACGCAGTATTTT. Amino acid sequence: CASSLYGTSGRALPDTQYF.

CDR3 sequence: CSVGESSGANVLTF. The CDR3 region has the DNA TGCAGCGTTGGAGAGAGCTCTGGGGCCAACGTCCTGACTTTC. The rearrangement links TRBV29-1 to TRBJ2-6; D unclear. V lost 4 bases and J 0 bases, leaving 7 bases between the germline ends. The V gene's germline CDR1 is SQVTM and CDR2 ANQGSEA. The CDR3 totals 14 residues.

This clone came up a few times. The V gene is TRBV3-1 (or the pseudogene TRBV3-2), the J gene TRBJ1-1, with D hard to call. The germline V gene encodes CDR1 LGHDT and CDR2 YNNKEL (reference sequence). The CDR3 spans 13 residues. Between the trimmed V and J ends, which lost 5 bases and 4 bases, there was a span of 11 bases. The CDR3 DNA reads as TGTGCCAGCAGCGAACCGAGGGTCACTGAAGCTTTCTTT. Translated: CASSEPRVTEAFF.

In DNA, the CDR3 is TGTGCCAGCAGCCCCCGGGACTCACTTATTTTTAGCTCCTACAATGAGCAGTTCTTC. This codes for CASSPRDSLIFSSYNEQFF. The rearrangement uses TRBV7-2 and TRBJ2-1; D possibly corresponds to TRBD2 (6 bases). V was trimmed by 5 bases and J by 0 bases, leaving 23 bases between them. The CDR3 loop spans 19 amino acids. Germline CDR1 reads SGHTA; CDR2 reads FQGNSA.

The chain uses TRBV5-1 and TRBJ2-7; a weak D match, TRBD2 (5 bases). CDR3 length: 16 residues. Germline assignment: CDR1 SGHRS and CDR2 YFSETQ. Trimming pared 0 bases from V and 3 bases from J, leaving 16 bases between. The CDR3, as DNA: TGCGCCAGCAGCTTGGTCTCGGCGGCCGGGGACTACGAGCAGTACTTC. Its protein is CASSLVSAAGDYEQYF.

J is TRBJ2-7 and V is TRBV6-5; D is unclear. The V gene's germline CDR1 is MNHEY and CDR2 SVGAGI. This CDR3 region has 15 residues. The ends were cut back, 5 bases at V and 7 bases at J, with 21 bases in the middle. CDR3 DNA sequence: TGTGCCAGCAGTACCATGGTGGGTAATCTCGGGGAGCAGTACTTC. It codes for CASSTMVGNLGEQYF.

This chain uses TRBV6-6 with TRBJ1-1; the D is unclear. V lost 5 bases and J 1 base, leaving 8 bases between the germline ends. Germline CDR1 and CDR2: MNHNY and SVGAGI (reference sequence). The CDR3 length is 13 residues. CDR3 amino acids: CASSITENTEAFF. CDR3 sequence (DNA): TGTGCCAGCAGTATAACAGAGAACACTGAAGCTTTCTTT.

The V call is TRBV6-6, the J call TRBJ1-3; D is ambiguous. Germline CDR1 and CDR2: MNHNY and SVGAGI (reference sequence). V gave up 1 base and J gave up 0 bases, with 7 bases separating them. The CDR3 is 15 amino acids. The CDR3 loop is CASSYFQASGNTIYF. DNA for the CDR3: TGTGCCAGCAGTTACTTCCAGGCCTCTGGAAACACCATATATTTT.

The gene calls are TRBV14 and TRBJ1-1; TRBD1 aligns across 9 bases. J lost 5 bases, V lost 3 bases, and 1 base had no gene match. The CDR3 is made up of 13 amino acids. CDR1 and CDR2 (germline): SGHDN, FVKESK. CDR3 sequence (DNA): TGTGCCAGCAGCCATGACAGGGGGACTGAAGCTTTCTTT. Translated: CASSHDRGTEAFF.

The chain couples TRBV7-6 to TRBJ2-5, with a tentative D call TRBD2 (5 bases). Germline V gives CDR1 SGHVS, CDR2 FNYEAQ. The CDR3 covers 12 residues. V shed 5 bases and J shed 10 bases, with 14 bases lying between them. The DNA of the CDR3 is TGTGCCAGCAGCCCCGGGGTCCTGGGCCAGTACTTC. Translated, it gives CASSPGVLGQYF.

This chain links TRBV7-2 with TRBJ2-7, with TRBD2 as a possible D gene (5 bases). The ends were cut back, 1 base at V and 2 bases at J, with 12 bases in the middle. The CDR3 length is 15 residues. CDR1 and CDR2 from the germline V gene are SGHTA and FQGNSA. The CDR3 sequence: CASSLGLLAPYEQYF. The DNA for the CDR3 is TGTGCCAGCAGCTTAGGGCTTCTAGCCCCCTACGAGCAGTACTTC. Combining the CDR3 with reference TRBV7-2 and TRBJ2-7 gives the whole variable domain GAGVSQSPSNKVTEKGKDVELRCDPISGHTALYWYRQSLGQGLEFLIYFQGNSAPDKSGLPSDRFSAERTGGSVSTLTIQRTQQEDSAVYLCASSLGLLAPYEQYFGPGTRLTVT.

V gene TRBV6-5 combines with J gene TRBJ2-7; TRBD1 is a possible D gene (6 bases). Germline-derived CDR1 and CDR2 are MNHEY and SVGAGI. V dropped 2 bases and J dropped 2 bases, with 13 bases sitting between them. The CDR3 contains 15 residues. The CDR3 is CASSYRVTGAYEQYF. Written as DNA, the CDR3 is TGTGCCAGCAGTTACCGGGTGACAGGAGCCTACGAGCAGTACTTC.

The V call is TRBV28, the J call TRBJ2-3, with 7 bases identical to TRBD2. The germline gives CDR1 MDHEN, CDR2 SYDVKM. Trimming cost V 4 bases and J 4 bases; bases outside gene matches: 8. The CDR3 spans 15 residues. CDR3 DNA sequence: TGTGCCAGCAGTTCCCGGACTAGAGGGTCAGATACGCAGTATTTT. The encoded protein is CASSSRTRGSDTQYF.

V usage is TRBV6-1 and J usage is TRBJ2-5, with 7 bases fitting TRBD2. Per the germline V gene, CDR1 is MNHNS and CDR2 is SASEGT. The CDR3 is 15 residues long. After removal of 3 bases from V and 1 base from J, the junction contained 5 bases not matched to a gene. This CDR3 is CASSDWSGAQETQYF. The CDR3 DNA reads as TGTGCCAGCAGTGATTGGAGCGGGGCCCAAGAGACCCAGTACTTC.

The chain links TRBV15 to TRBJ1-5, with 7 positions matching TRBD1. The V gene's germline CDR1 is LNHNV and CDR2 YYDKDF (reference sequence). The CDR3 totals 15 residues. With V trimmed by 1 base and J by 4 bases, 4 bases remained unmatched. The CDR3 bases are TGTGCCACCAGCAGAGGGACAGGCAGGAATCAGCCCCAGCATTTT. Encoded protein: CATSRGTGRNQPQHF. Together with reference TRBV15 and TRBJ1-5, the CDR3 gives the full variable domain: DAMVIQNPRYQVTQFGKPVTLSCSQTLNHNVMYWYQQKSSQAPKLLFHYYDKDFNNEADTPDNFQSRRPNTSFCFLDIRSPGLGDTAMYLCATSRGTGRNQPQHFGDGTRLSIL.

This clone was observed once. V gene TRBV7-2 combines with J gene TRBJ2-7; tentatively, D is TRBD1 (5 bases). The CDR3 has 14 residues. Per germline, CDR1 SGHTA and CDR2 FQGNSA. Deletions cut 5 bases from V and 0 bases from J, with 11 bases between. The CDR3 DNA reads as TGTGCCAGCAGCCCGAGCAGGGACTCCTACGAGCAGTACTTC. This encodes CASSPSRDSYEQYF.

The V and J genes are TRBV19 and TRBJ2-1, with 8 bases fitting TRBD2. The CDR3 is 17 residues long. Germline assignment: CDR1 LNHDA and CDR2 SQIVND (reference sequence). V shed 5 bases, J shed 0 bases, and the junction held 9 bases outside the gene matches. The CDR3 here is CASSSSTSESSYNEQFF. CDR3 nucleotides: TGTGCCAGTAGTTCTTCGACTAGCGAGAGCTCCTACAATGAGCAGTTCTTC.

This clone turned up a few times. The chain is built from TRBV6-4 and TRBJ2-1; TRBD2 agrees at 11 bases. V trimming: 6 bases; J trimming: 4 bases; junction bases outside the gene matches: 5. Germline V gene lookup returns CDR1 MRHNA and CDR2 SNTAGT. This CDR3 spans 15 amino acids. The CDR3 spells CASSAGTSGYNEQFF. Written as DNA, the CDR3 is TGTGCCAGCAGCGCCGGGACTAGCGGATACAATGAGCAGTTCTTC.

This chain links TRBV6-5 with TRBJ1-5; the D gene is possibly TRBD1 (5 bases). Germline V CDR1 and CDR2: MNHEY, SVGAGI. The CDR3 runs to 15 residues. Trimming left V 4 bases short and J 5 bases short, with 15 bases between. CDR3 in DNA: TGTGCCAGCAGTTCGGCAGGGTTAAGTTATCAGCCCCAGCATTTT. Its translation: CASSSAGLSYQPQHF.